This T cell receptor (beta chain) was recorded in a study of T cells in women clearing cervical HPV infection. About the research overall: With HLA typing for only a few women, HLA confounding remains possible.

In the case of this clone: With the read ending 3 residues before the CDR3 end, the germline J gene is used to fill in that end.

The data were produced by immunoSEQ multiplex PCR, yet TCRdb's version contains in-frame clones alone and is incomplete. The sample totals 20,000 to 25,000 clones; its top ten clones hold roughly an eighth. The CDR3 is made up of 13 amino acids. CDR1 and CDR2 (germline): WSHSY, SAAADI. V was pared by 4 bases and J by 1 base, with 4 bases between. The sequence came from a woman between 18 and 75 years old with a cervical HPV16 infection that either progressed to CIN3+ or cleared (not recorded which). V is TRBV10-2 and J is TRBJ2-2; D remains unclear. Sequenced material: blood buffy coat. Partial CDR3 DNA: TGCGCCAGCAGTGTAGAGAACACCGGGGAG. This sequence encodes CASSVENTGE. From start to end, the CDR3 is CASSVENTGELFF.